The 27 T cell receptor beta chains in this list originate from one sample, sequenced in a study of blood T cell repertoires in COVID-19 (TCRdb year 2020). Library prep was done by the immunoSEQ multiplex PCR assay. TCRdb took this table from immuneACCESS and kept in-frame rearrangements with V and J called. Such tables lack part of the clones; where checked against another copy, unresolved V genes explain under half of the gap, and the rest is unexplained. The sample profile shows about 500,000 clones; roughly 89% of them were found once. Jointly, the top ten make up 7.5% to 9.5% of the sample. Material: peripheral blood. These receptors were collected from a woman aged 45-59 years with COVID-19, enrolled during active disease.

The V and J genes are TRBV18 and TRBJ1-5; tentatively, D is TRBD1 (5 bases). Germline values: CDR1 KGHSH, CDR2 LQKENI. Trimming shortened V by 2 bases and J by 2 bases, and 10 bases separated the two germline ends. The CDR3 is 15 amino acids. In DNA, the CDR3 is TGTGCCAGCTCACCAGTGGGACTCGGCAATCAGCCCCAGCATTTT. Translation: CASSPVGLGNQPQHF.

The rearrangement joins TRBV9 to TRBJ1-2; TRBD1 matches 7 bases. This CDR3 contains 15 residues. V shed 4 bases and J 4 bases; nucleotides not matched to a gene: 10. The V gene's germline CDR1 is SGDLS and CDR2 YYNGEE. In nucleotides, the CDR3 is TGTGCCAGCAGCATTGCCCGACAGGGTGGCTATGGCTACACCTTC. Protein sequence: CASSIARQGGYGYTF.

The chain joins TRBV9 to TRBJ1-6, with TRBD1 identical over 8 bases. There are 14 residues in the CDR3. Looked up from germline, CDR1 is SGDLS and CDR2 is YYNGEE. The V gene end was trimmed by 4 bases and the J gene end by 7 bases; junction bases not matched to a gene: 4. The CDR3 DNA reads TGTGCCAGCAGCCCTCGGACAGGGAATTCACCCCTCCACTTT. This translates into CASSPRTGNSPLHF.

V usage is TRBV27 and J usage is TRBJ2-1, with D perhaps matching TRBD2 (5 bases). The CDR3 is 12 residues long. V was clipped by 4 bases and J by 5 bases, with 6 bases between them. Germline V gene data show CDR1 as MNHEY and CDR2 as SMNVEV (reference sequence). CDR3 protein: CASSYGDNEQFF. The CDR3 DNA reads TGTGCCAGCAGTTACGGGGACAATGAGCAGTTCTTC.

V is TRBV6-5 and J is TRBJ1-2, with TRBD1 matching 9 bases. Germline V gives CDR1 MNHEY, CDR2 SVGAGI. Unmatched junction bases numbered 7, after V lost 6 bases and J lost 8 bases. CDR3 length: 13 residues. CDR3 region: CASRPDRGRGYTF. In DNA form, the CDR3 reads TGTGCCAGCAGACCCGACAGGGGGAGAGGCTACACCTTC.

This chain links TRBV29-1 with TRBJ2-5; D call uncertain. Trimming pared 2 bases from V and 5 bases from J, leaving 9 bases between. This CDR3 is built from 12 residues. Per the germline V gene, CDR1 is SQVTM and CDR2 is ANQGSEA. The CDR3 DNA follows: TGCAGCGTTGAATCCCCCGGGGAGACCCAGTACTTC. Amino acid sequence: CSVESPGETQYF.

The rearrangement links TRBV9 to TRBJ2-3; 11 nucleotides line up with TRBD2. The ends lost 2 bases at V and 5 bases at J; junction bases unmatched: 4. The CDR3 is made up of 15 amino acids. Looked up from germline, CDR1 is SGDLS and CDR2 is YYNGEE. The CDR3 DNA follows: TGTGCCAGCAGCGTTAGCGGGGGGGCTAGAGATACGCAGTATTTT. The encoded protein is CASSVSGGARDTQYF.

This clone was observed a single time. J is TRBJ1-4 and V is TRBV27; tentatively, D is TRBD1 (6 bases). The CDR3 runs to 14 residues. CDR1 MNHEY and CDR2 SMNVEV come from the germline V gene (reference sequence). Between the trimmed V and J ends, which lost 3 bases and 8 bases, there was a span of 13 bases. This chain's CDR3 is CASSLRTAGEKLFF. CDR3 nucleotides: TGTGCCAGCAGTTTGAGGACAGCGGGAGAAAAACTGTTTTTT. The full variable domain, its missing parts supplied by reference TRBV27 and TRBJ1-4, is EAQVTQNPRYLITVTGKKLTVTCSQNMNHEYMSWYRQDPGLGLRQIYYSMNVEVTDKGDVPEGYKVSRKEKRNFPLILESPSPNQTSLYFCASSLRTAGEKLFFGSGTQLSVL.

The V gene is TRBV10-3, the J gene TRBJ2-3; TRBD2 matches 8 bases. V lost 10 bases and J lost 4; bases outside the gene matches: 13. CDR1 ENHRY and CDR2 SYGVKD come from the germline V gene. The CDR3 has 15 amino acids. The CDR3 DNA sequence: TGTGCCACGGGAGCGGGGGCCCAGAGGTCAGATACGCAGTATTTT. Protein product: CATGAGAQRSDTQYF.

The CDR3 region is CASSLGLGDGYTF. In DNA form, the CDR3 reads TGTGCCAGCAGCCTGGGACTGGGGGATGGCTACACCTTC. This chain connects TRBV11-2 to TRBJ1-2; TRBD1 might be the D (5 bases). Germline CDR1 SGHAT, CDR2 FQNNGV. This CDR3 comprises 13 residues. Between the trimmed V and J ends, which lost 5 bases and 6 bases, there was a span of 13 bases.

As for this clone: Mismatch with germline at one junction end may stem from a read error. The rearrangement links TRBV24-1 to TRBJ2-1; the match to TRBD2 covers 8 bases. The CDR3 extends over 12 amino acids. Germline V gene lookup returns CDR1 KGHDR and CDR2 SFDVKD. The CDR3 nucleotides are TGTGCCACCAGTGGGCGGGGGGCCCCTCTGATCTTC. It codes for CATSGRGAPLIF.

V gene TRBV6-5 combines with J gene TRBJ1-5, with TRBD1 matching 7 bases. J lost 2 bases, V lost 6 bases, and 4 bases had no gene match. CDR1 is MNHEY and CDR2 is SVGAGI in the germline V gene. CDR3 length equals 14 residues. The CDR3: CASRTDRGNQPQHF. The CDR3 nucleotides are TGTGCCAGCAGGACCGACAGGGGCAATCAGCCCCAGCATTTT.

This chain connects TRBV5-1 to TRBJ2-1; TRBD1 matches at 10 bases. Germline values: CDR1 SGHRS, CDR2 YFSETQ. The CDR3 contains 13 residues. V was clipped by 7 bases and J by 5 bases; unmatched bases: 3. CDR3 sequence: CASGTGVNNEQFF. CDR3 DNA sequence: TGCGCCAGCGGGACAGGGGTTAACAATGAGCAGTTCTTC.

The chain joins TRBV18 to TRBJ1-1; the D is unclear. This CDR3 region has 13 residues. Germline-derived CDR1 and CDR2 are KGHSH and LQKENI. V was pared by 6 bases and J by 3 bases, with 11 bases between. The DNA for the CDR3 is TGTGCCAGCTCCGGGGAGTTAGACACTGAAGCTTTCTTT. It specifies CASSGELDTEAFF.

V gene TRBV7-2 combines with J gene TRBJ1-2; maybe TRBD1 (5 bases). V was clipped by 1 base and J by 7 bases, with 13 bases between them. This CDR3 is 14 amino acids long. The V gene's germline CDR1 is SGHTA and CDR2 FQGNSA. The CDR3: CASSLVREGAGYTF. For the CDR3, the DNA is TGTGCCAGCAGCTTAGTCAGGGAAGGGGCTGGCTACACCTTC.

The rearrangement links TRBV9 to TRBJ2-7; 8 bases line up with TRBD1. The trim removed 2 bases at V and 6 bases at J, leaving 16 bases unmatched. Germline CDR1 reads SGDLS; CDR2 reads YYNGEE. This CDR3 has 17 residues. The CDR3 nucleotides read TGTGCCAGCAGCGTCCACGTCGGGCAGGGGGCATCATCCGAGCAGTACTTC. Residues: CASSVHVGQGASSEQYF.

This clone was observed many times. CDR3 DNA: TGTGCCAGCAGTCCGACAGCTAGTTCCGACCGTGGAGGCTACACCTTC. Amino acid sequence: CASSPTASSDRGGYTF. The chain recombines TRBV2 with TRBJ1-2, with D maybe TRBD1 (5 bases). The CDR3 contains 16 residues. Trimming stripped 5 bases from V and 8 bases from J, with 24 bases between. Germline V gene data show CDR1 as SNHLY and CDR2 as FYNNEI.

The V call is TRBV29-1, the J call TRBJ1-2, with a tentative D call TRBD1 (6 bases). V was shortened by 5 bases and J by 2 bases, with 21 bases between the two germline ends. CDR1 is SQVTM, CDR2 ANQGSEA, per germline. This CDR3 is 16 amino acids long. The CDR3 loop reads CSVRGERGAPNYGYTF. As DNA, the CDR3 is TGCAGCGTTCGGGGGGAGCGGGGGGCCCCCAACTATGGCTACACCTTC.

The chain uses TRBV12-3 or TRBV12-4 and TRBJ1-2, with D unresolved. The V and J ends lost 3 bases and 12 bases respectively, with 14 bases between them. The CDR3 covers 12 residues. CDR3 region: CASSFTEGSNTF. The CDR3 coding sequence is TGTGCCAGCAGTTTCACAGAAGGCTCCAACACCTTC.

CDR3 in amino acids: CASSYLLGGELFF. The CDR3, as DNA: TGTGCCAGCAGTTATCTACTTGGTGGGGAGCTGTTTTTT. V and J are TRBV6-2 or TRBV6-3 and TRBJ2-2; D is uncertain. Germline V gene lookup returns CDR1 MNHEY and CDR2 SVGEGT. The CDR3 is made up of 13 amino acids. The V and J ends lost 3 bases and 8 bases respectively, with 10 bases between them.

This rearrangement joins TRBV5-1 to TRBJ1-1; possible D gene TRBD1, 6 bases. The CDR3 extends over 15 amino acids. Per the germline V gene, CDR1 is SGHRS and CDR2 is YFSETQ. V was trimmed by 6 bases and J by 3 bases, leaving 18 bases between them. The DNA of the CDR3 is TGCGCCAGCACCCGGGGGGCGGCAGGGGACACTGAAGCTTTCTTT. Translation: CASTRGAAGDTEAFF.

J is TRBJ1-1 and V is TRBV18; D gene ambiguous. In germline, CDR1 is KGHSH, CDR2 LQKENI. V was trimmed by 6 bases and J by 4 bases, leaving 12 bases between them. This CDR3 spans 13 amino acids. The CDR3 region is CASSPGESTEAFF. The DNA of the CDR3 is TGTGCCAGCTCGCCAGGAGAGAGCACTGAAGCTTTCTTT.

This clone occurred a few times. V gene TRBV12-3 or TRBV12-4 combines with J gene TRBJ2-7; the D gene is possibly TRBD1 (6 bases). V dropped 5 bases and J dropped 3 bases, with 8 bases sitting between them. The CDR3 sequence is 12 residues long. The chain's CDR3 is CASSGQLYEQYF. The DNA of the CDR3 is TGTGCCAGCAGTGGACAGCTCTACGAGCAGTACTTC.

The rearrangement joins TRBV11-2 to TRBJ1-6, with 11 bases matching TRBD1. Germline loops: CDR1 SGHAT, CDR2 FQNNGV. J gave up 10 bases and V 1 base, and 3 bases lay outside the gene matches. This CDR3 contains 15 residues. The CDR3 sequence is CASSLAGTGGSPLHF. Written as DNA, the CDR3 is TGTGCCAGCAGCTTAGCAGGGACAGGGGGATCACCCCTCCACTTT. Drawing the rest from reference TRBV11-2 and TRBJ1-6, the complete variable domain is EAGVAQSPRYKIIEKRQSVAFWCNPISGHATLYWYQQILGQGPKLLIQFQNNGVVDDSQLPKDRFSAERLKGVDSTLKIQPAKLEDSAVYLCASSLAGTGGSPLHFGNGTRLTVT.

This rearrangement joins TRBV27 to TRBJ2-2, with TRBD1 identical over 9 bases. V gave up 4 bases and J gave up 4 bases; unmatched junction bases: 7. The CDR3 has 16 residues. Looked up from germline, CDR1 is MNHEY and CDR2 is SMNVEV (reference sequence). Here the CDR3 DNA reads TGTGCCAGCAGTTCGCGACAGGGGGTTAGCACCGGGGAGCTGTTTTTT. This codes for CASSSRQGVSTGELFF.

V usage is TRBV24-1 and J usage is TRBJ1-3; TRBD1 matches 12 bases. With 9 bases clipped from V and 4 bases from J, the junction kept 6 bases outside the gene matches. This CDR3 has 15 residues. CDR1 is KGHDR, CDR2 SFDVKD, per germline. The CDR3 loop reads CATWDRGQFGNTIYF. For the CDR3, the DNA is TGTGCCACCTGGGACAGGGGGCAATTCGGAAACACCATATATTTT.

Worth noting for this clone: Other DNA sequences in the sample encode the same CDR3. J is TRBJ2-7 and V is TRBV5-1; 10 bases agree with TRBD1. The CDR3 is made up of 14 amino acids. J gave up 2 bases and V 3 bases, and 2 bases lay outside the gene matches. CDR1 is SGHRS and CDR2 is YFSETQ in the germline V gene. The CDR3 sequence: CASSSGTGAYEQYF. The DNA for the CDR3 is TGCGCCAGCAGCTCCGGGACAGGGGCCTACGAGCAGTACTTC.